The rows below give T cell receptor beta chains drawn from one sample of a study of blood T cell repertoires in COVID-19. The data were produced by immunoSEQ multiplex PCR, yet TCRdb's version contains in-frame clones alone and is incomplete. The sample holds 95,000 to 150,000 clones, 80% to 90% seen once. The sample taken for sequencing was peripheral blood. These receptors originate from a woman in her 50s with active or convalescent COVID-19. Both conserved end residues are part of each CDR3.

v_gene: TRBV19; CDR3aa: CASSIGTRNYNEQFF
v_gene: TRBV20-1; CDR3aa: CSGGGWGTQYF
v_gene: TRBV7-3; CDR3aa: CASSLGTSGRETQYF
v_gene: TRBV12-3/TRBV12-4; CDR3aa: CASSSATGNEQFF
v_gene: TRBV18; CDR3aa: CASSPGLAGGEQYF
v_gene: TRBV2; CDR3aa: CASSEDSIMNTEAFF
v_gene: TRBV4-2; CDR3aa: CASSRDSGGELFF
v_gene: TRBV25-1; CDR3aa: CASSEQGLGGELFF
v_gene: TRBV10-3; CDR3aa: CAINEGQSYEQYF
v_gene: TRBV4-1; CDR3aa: CASSQVSKRNSNQPQHF
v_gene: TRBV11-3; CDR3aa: CASSPQGTDTQYF
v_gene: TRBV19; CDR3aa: CASRPRGRKETDTQYF
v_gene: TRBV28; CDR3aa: CASSTGKRDQNEQFF
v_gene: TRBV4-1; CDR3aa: CASSQDLGLAGVYTGELFF
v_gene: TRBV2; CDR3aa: CASRENRDGGSGANVLTF
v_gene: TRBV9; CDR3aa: CASSVGTTNEQFF
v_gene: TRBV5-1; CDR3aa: CASSLDGSSYNEQFF
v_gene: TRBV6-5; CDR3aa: CASSYGRGSWETQYF
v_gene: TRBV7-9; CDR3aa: CASSFLAGGEGEQFF
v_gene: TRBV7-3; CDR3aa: CASSVVRTDTQYF
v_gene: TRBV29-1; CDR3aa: CSVEQGGIIGNTEAFF
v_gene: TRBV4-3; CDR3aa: CASSQVAGQAHTTIYF
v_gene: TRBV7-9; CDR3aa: CASSRTSGQETQYF
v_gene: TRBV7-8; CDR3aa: CASSLGGQLQETQYF
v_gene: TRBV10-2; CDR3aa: CASGGLAGSTDTQYF
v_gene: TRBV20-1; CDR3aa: CSASRGYEQYF
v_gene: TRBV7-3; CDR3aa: CASSLSSGPLHF
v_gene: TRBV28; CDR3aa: CASSFSGVRNEQFF
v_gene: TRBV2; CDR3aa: CASSEAVTELFF
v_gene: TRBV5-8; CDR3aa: CASSPSGRGNTGELFF
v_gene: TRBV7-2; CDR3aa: CASSLAGLAGYNEQFF